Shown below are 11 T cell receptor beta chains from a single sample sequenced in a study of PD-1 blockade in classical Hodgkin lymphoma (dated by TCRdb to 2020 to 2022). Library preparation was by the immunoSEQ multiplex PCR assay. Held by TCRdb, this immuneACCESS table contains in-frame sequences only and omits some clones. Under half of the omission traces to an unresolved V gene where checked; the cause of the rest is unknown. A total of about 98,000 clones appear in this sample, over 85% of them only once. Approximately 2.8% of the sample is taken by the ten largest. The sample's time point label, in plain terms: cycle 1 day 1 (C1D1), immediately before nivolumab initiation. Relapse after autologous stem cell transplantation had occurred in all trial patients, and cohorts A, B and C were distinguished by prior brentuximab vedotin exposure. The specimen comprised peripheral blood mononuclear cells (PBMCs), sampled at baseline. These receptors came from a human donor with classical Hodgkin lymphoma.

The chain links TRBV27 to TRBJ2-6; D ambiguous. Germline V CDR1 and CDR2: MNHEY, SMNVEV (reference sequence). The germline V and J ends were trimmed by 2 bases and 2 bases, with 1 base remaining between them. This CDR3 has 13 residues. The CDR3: CASSLAGANVLTF. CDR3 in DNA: TGTGCCAGCAGTTTAGCTGGGGCCAACGTCCTGACTTTC.

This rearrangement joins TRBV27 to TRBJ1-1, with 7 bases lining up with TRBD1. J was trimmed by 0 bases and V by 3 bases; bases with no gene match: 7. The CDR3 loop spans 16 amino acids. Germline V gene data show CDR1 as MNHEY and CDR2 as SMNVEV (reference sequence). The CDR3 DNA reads TGTGCCAGCAGTTTGGGACAGTTCTTCATGAACACTGAAGCTTTCTTT. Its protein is CASSLGQFFMNTEAFF.

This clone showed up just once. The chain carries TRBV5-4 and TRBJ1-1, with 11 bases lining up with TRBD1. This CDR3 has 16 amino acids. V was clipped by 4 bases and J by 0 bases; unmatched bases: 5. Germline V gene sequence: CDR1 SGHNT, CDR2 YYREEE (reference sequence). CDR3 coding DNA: TGTGCCAGCAGCGCCGGGACAGGGGGTATGAACACTGAAGCTTTCTTT. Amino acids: CASSAGTGGMNTEAFF.

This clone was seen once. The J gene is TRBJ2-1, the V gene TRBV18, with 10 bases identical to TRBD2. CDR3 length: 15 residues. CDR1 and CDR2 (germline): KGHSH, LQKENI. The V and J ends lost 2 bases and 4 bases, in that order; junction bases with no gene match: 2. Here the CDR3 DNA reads TGTGCCAGCTCACCATCACTAGCGGGATACAATGAGCAGTTCTTC. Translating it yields CASSPSLAGYNEQFF.

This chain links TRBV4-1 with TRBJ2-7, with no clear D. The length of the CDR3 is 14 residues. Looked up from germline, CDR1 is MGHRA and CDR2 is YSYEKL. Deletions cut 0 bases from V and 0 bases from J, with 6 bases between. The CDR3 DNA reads TGCGCCAGCAGCCAAGAAATAGCCTCCTACGAGCAGTACTTC. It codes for CASSQEIASYEQYF.

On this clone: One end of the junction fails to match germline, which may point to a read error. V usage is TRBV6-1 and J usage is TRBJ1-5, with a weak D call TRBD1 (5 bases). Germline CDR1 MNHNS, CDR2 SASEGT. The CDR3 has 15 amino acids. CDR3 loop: CASREGHISNQPQHF. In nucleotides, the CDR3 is TGTGCCAGCAGGGAAGGACATATTAGCAATCAGCCCCAGCATTTT.

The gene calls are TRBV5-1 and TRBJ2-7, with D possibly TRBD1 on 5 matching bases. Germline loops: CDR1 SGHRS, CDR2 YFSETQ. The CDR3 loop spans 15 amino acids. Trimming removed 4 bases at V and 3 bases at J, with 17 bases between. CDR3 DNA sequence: TGCGCCAGCAGCCCGACTCGACAGAACTTCTACGAGCAGTACTTC. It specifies CASSPTRQNFYEQYF.

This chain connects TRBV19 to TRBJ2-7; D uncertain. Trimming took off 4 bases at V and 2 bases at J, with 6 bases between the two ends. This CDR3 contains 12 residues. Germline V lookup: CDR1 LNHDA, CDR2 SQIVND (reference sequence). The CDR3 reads CASSTATYEQYF. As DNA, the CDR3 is TGTGCCAGTAGTACGGCGACCTACGAGCAGTACTTC.

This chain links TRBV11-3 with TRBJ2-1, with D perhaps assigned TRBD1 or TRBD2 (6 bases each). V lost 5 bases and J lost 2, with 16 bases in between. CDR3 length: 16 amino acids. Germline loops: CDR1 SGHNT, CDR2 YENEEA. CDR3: CASSPQDGGAYNEQFF. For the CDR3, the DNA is TGTGCCAGCAGCCCTCAGGACGGGGGCGCCTACAATGAGCAGTTCTTC.

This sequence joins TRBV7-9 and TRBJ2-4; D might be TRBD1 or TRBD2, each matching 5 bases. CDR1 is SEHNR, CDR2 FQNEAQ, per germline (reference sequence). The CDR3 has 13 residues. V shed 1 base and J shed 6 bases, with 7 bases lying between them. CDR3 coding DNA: TGTGCCAGCAGCTTAGGGGGGAGAAACATTCAGTACTTC. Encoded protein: CASSLGGRNIQYF. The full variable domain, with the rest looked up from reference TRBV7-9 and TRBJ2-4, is DTGVSQNPRHKITKRGQNVTFRCDPISEHNRLYWYRQTLGQGPEFLTYFQNEAQLEKSRLLSDRFSAERPKGSFSTLEIQRTEQGDSAMYLCASSLGGRNIQYFGAGTRLSVL.

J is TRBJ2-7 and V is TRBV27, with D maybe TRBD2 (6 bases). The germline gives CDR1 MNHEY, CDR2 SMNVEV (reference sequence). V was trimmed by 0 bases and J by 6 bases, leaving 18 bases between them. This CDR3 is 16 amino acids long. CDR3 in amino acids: CASSLSAGTPNGEQYF. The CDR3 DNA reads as TGTGCCAGCAGTTTATCGGCGGGAACGCCAAACGGCGAGCAGTACTTC.